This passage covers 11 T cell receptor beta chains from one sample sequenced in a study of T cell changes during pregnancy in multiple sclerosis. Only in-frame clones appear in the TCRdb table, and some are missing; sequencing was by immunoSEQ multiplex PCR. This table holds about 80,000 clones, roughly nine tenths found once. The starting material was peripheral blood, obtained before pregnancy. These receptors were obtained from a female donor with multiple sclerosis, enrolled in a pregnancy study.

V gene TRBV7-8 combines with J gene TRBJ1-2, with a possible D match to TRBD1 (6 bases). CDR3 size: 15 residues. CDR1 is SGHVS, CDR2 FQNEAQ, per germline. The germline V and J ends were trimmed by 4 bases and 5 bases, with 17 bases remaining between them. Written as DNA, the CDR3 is TGTGCCAGCAGCTCCCTGGATGGGGGCCTTTATGGCTACACCTTC. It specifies CASSSLDGGLYGYTF.

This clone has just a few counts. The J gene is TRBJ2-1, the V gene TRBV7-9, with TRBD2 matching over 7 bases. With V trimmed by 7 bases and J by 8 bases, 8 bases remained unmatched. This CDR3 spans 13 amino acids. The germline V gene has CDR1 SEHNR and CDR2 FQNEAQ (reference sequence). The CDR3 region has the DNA TGTGCCAGCATCCCTAGCGGCCTGGATGAGCAGTTCTTC. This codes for CASIPSGLDEQFF.

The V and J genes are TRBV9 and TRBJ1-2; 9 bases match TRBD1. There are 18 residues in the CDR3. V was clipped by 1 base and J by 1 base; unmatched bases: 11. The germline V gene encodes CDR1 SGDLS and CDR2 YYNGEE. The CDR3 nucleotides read TGTGCCAGCAGCGTACCCGGGACAGGGTACCCCCTTAACTATGGCTACACCTTC. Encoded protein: CASSVPGTGYPLNYGYTF.

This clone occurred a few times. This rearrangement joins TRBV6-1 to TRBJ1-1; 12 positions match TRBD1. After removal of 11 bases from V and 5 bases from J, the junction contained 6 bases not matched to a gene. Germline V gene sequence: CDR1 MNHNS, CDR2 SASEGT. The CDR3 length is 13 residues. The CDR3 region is CAGTGGPWTEAFF. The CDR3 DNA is TGTGCCGGGACAGGGGGCCCCTGGACTGAAGCTTTCTTT.

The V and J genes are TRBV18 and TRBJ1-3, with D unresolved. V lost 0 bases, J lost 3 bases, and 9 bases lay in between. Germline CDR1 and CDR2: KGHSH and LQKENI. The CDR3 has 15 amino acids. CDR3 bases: TGTGCCAGCTCACCACCAGGGAGATATGGAAACACCATATATTTT. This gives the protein CASSPPGRYGNTIYF.

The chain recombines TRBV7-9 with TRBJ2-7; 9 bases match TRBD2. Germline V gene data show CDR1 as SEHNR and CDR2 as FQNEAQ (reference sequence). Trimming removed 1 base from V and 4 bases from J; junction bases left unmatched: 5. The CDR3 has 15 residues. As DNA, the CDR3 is TGTGCCAGCAGCTTAGGCGGCGGGGGGGCTTACGAGCAGTACTTC. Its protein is CASSLGGGGAYEQYF.

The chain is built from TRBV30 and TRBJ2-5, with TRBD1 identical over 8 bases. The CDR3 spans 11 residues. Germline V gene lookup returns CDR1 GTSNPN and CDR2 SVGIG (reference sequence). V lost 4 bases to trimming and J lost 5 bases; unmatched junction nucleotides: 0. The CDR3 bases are TGTGCCTGGAACAGGGGGGAGACCCAGTACTTC. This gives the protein CAWNRGETQYF.

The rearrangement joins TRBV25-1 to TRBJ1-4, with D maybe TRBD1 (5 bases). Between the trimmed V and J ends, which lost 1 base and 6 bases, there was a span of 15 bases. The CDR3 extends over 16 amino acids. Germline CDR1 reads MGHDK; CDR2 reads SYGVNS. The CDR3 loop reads CASSELIGGLDEKLFF. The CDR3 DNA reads TGTGCCAGCAGTGAATTAATCGGGGGACTGGATGAAAAACTGTTTTTT.

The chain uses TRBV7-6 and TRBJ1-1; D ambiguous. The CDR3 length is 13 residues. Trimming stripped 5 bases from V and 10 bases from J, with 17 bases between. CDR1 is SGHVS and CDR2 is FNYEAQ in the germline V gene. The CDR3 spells CASSRAAAAGAFF. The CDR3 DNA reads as TGTGCCAGCAGCCGAGCCGCGGCAGCGGGAGCTTTCTTT.

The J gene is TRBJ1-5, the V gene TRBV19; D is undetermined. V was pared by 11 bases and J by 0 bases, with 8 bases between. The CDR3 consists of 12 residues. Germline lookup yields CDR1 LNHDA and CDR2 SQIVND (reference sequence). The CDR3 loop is CACGYSNQPQHF. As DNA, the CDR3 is TGTGCCTGCGGTTATAGCAATCAGCCCCAGCATTTT. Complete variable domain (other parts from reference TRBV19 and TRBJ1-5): DGGITQSPKYLFRKEGQNVTLSCEQNLNHDAMYWYRQDPGQGLRLIYYSQIVNDFQKGDIAEGYSVSREKKESFPLTVTSAQKNPTAFYLCACGYSNQPQHFGDGTRLSIL.

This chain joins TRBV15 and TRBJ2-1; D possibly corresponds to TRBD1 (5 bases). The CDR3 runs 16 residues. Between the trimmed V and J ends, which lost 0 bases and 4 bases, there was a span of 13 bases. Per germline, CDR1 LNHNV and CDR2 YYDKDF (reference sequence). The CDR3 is CATSRDFRALYNEQFF. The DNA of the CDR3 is TGTGCCACCAGCAGAGATTTCAGGGCGCTTTACAATGAGCAGTTCTTC.